The sequence of this TCR beta chain was determined in a study of Graves' ophthalmopathy and Graves' hyperthyroidism. In the study overall: At the time of initial diagnosis and before any treatment, peripheral blood was collected.

Many counts were recorded for this clonotype. As yet, its antigen is unknown. Among the exclusions were patients with other autoimmune diseases, uncontrolled infections, pregnancy or lactation. The study amplified TCR beta CDR3 regions using RNA transcripts. The first-round RT-PCR employed HTBI primers together with the Qiagen OneStep RT-PCR kit. A multiplex PCR was then performed as the second round. TCRdb re-analysed the multiplex PCR reads in MiXCR, keeping a single row per CDR3 protein. The table includes about 400,000 distinct CDR3 sequences, approximately 20% detected once. CDR1 and CDR2 from the germline V gene are KGHDR and SFDVKD. This CDR3 region has 17 residues. Trimming stripped 4 bases from V and 4 bases from J, with 22 bases between. Study-level points and caveats: The model reached just under 71% sensitivity and around 72% specificity for predicting ophthalmopathy progression.

The clonotype originates from a woman under 30 with Graves' ophthalmopathy. The chain uses TRBV24-1 and TRBJ2-7; possible D gene TRBD2, 5 bases. The sequenced sample consisted of peripheral blood. The CDR3 region is CATSDPQASSGSYEQYF. As DNA, the CDR3 is TGTGCCACCAGTGACCCCCAAGCGTCGAGCGGATCGTACGAGCAGTACTTC.